This T cell receptor beta chain was captured by sequencing in a study of shared clonotypes between healthy human individuals. Study-wide context: Per-donor plates numbered three CD4 naive, three CD4 memory, two CD8 naive and one CD8 memory. Study-level points and caveats: Memory subsets generally showed lower estimated richness than naive subsets.

Donors, without exception, were Caucasian adults residing in Nashville, Tennessee. The CDR3 runs to 14 residues. Trimming left V 2 bases short and J 6 bases short, with 10 bases between. CDR1 is LGHNT and CDR2 is FRNRAP in the germline V gene. Clones were read by immunoSEQ multiplex PCR, and TCRdb kept only the in-frame ones, dropping some. Of 2,500,000 or so clones listed, around 93% are singletons. About this clone: Its antigen is undetermined.

Sequenced material: naive CD4+ T cells from PBMCs. Subset specified: CD45RA+ positively selected. V is TRBV12-5 and J is TRBJ2-2; D remains unclear. The clonotype was recovered from a man between 18 and 29 years old in good health. Some clones in this sample may be carry-over from other donors' samples. CDR3 coding DNA: TGTGCTAGTGGTTTGAGTAGTTCCCCCGGGGAGCTGTTTTTT. Its translation is CASGLSSSPGELFF.